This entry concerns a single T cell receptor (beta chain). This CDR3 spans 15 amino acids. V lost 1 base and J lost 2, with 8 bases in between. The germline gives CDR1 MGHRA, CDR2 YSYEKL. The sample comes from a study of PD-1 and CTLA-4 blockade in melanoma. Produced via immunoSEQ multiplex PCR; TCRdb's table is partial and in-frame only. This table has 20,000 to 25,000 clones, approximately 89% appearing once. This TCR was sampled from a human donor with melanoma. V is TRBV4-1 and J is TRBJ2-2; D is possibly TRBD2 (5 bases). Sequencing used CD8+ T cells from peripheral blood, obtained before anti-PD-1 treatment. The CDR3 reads CASSQVEDNTGELFF. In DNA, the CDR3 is TGCGCCAGCAGCCAAGTGGAGGACAACACCGGGGAGCTGTTTTTT.